This TCR beta chain was recorded in a study of tumor-infiltrating lymphocytes in localized non-small cell lung cancer. Across the whole study: Several tumor histologies, both smoking statuses, and some post-neoadjuvant chemotherapy samples were included.

The J segment lost 7 bases and the V segment lost 3 bases, leaving 9 bases of the junction unmatched. There are 14 residues in the CDR3. Germline assignment: CDR1 SGHAT and CDR2 FQNNGV. Assay used: immunoSEQ multiplex PCR; TCRdb lists only in-frame clones, some missing. The sample lists 10,000 to 13,000 clones; just over 85% were seen once. This chain links TRBV11-2 with TRBJ2-7, with TRBD1 identical over 7 bases. Specimen: uninvolved lung tissue not adjacent to the tumor. This TCR was recovered from a human donor with non-small cell lung cancer. The CDR3, as DNA: TGTGCCAGCAGCTTGGATCCGGGACAGAGGGAGCAGTACTTC. It translates to CASSLDPGQREQYF. Filled out from reference TRBV11-2 and TRBJ2-7, the complete variable domain reads EAGVAQSPRYKIIEKRQSVAFWCNPISGHATLYWYQQILGQGPKLLIQFQNNGVVDDSQLPKDRFSAERLKGVDSTLKIQPAKLEDSAVYLCASSLDPGQREQYFGPGTRLTVT.